This passage covers 27 T cell receptor beta chains from one sample sequenced in a study of blood T cells in healthy people across ages. Together with a sample-barcoded 5' primer, a J-beta primer mix was included in a second PCR lasting 7 to 11 cycles. TCRdb reanalysed the 5' RACE reads using MiXCR and keeps one entry per CDR3 protein. The table includes 910,000 or so distinct CDR3 sequences, around 54% detected once. The source material was blood. The receptors shown here come from a woman aged 60-75 years in good health.

V is TRBV3-1 and J is TRBJ2-4, with a tentative D call TRBD2 (5 bases). V lost 0 bases to trimming and J lost 0 bases, with 6 bases between them. CDR1 LGHDT and CDR2 YNNKEL come from the germline V gene (reference sequence). The CDR3 is 15 residues long. In nucleotides, the CDR3 is TGTGCCAGCAGCCAAGACAGCGGAGCCAAAAACATTCAGTACTTC. The encoded protein is CASSQDSGAKNIQYF.

This clonotype was seen more than once but under ten times. The CDR3 DNA reads TGCGCCAGCAGCCAAGCTACAGGGGTAGATAATGAAAAACTGTTTTTT. This codes for CASSQATGVDNEKLFF. The rearrangement uses TRBV4-1 and TRBJ1-4; TRBD1 matches 7 bases. The junction had 6 bases not matched to a gene; V was cut back by 1 base and J by 4 bases. Germline-derived CDR1 and CDR2 are MGHRA and YSYEKL. The CDR3 covers 16 residues.

V gene TRBV6-2 or TRBV6-3 combines with J gene TRBJ1-4; D is unresolved. Looked up from germline, CDR1 is MNHEY and CDR2 is SVGEGT. The V end lost 5 bases, the J end lost 10 bases, and 20 bases lay between the germline ends. This CDR3 is built from 15 residues. CDR3 coding DNA: TGTGCCAGCAGTCCTGGGGAAGCGGGAGGAGGAAAACTGTTTTTT. It translates to CASSPGEAGGGKLFF.

This clonotype has only one observation. The chain uses TRBV7-6 and TRBJ1-2; 7 nucleotides match TRBD1. Germline V gene data show CDR1 as SGHVS and CDR2 as FNYEAQ. This CDR3 comprises 15 residues. V was clipped by 1 base and J by 8 bases; unmatched bases: 10. The CDR3 sequence is CASSLGAYRGEGYTF. The DNA of the CDR3 is TGTGCCAGCAGCTTAGGAGCGTACAGGGGAGAAGGCTACACCTTC. Variable domain in full (rest from reference TRBV7-6 and TRBJ1-2): GAGVSQSPRYKVTKRGQDVALRCDPISGHVSLYWYRQALGQGPEFLTYFNYEAQQDKSGLPNDRFSAERPEGSISTLTIQRTEQRDSAMYRCASSLGAYRGEGYTFGSGTRLTVV.

V gene TRBV15 combines with J gene TRBJ2-7; no clear D gene. CDR3 length: 13 residues. Germline assignment: CDR1 LNHNV and CDR2 YYDKDF (reference sequence). V was cut by 7 bases and J by 4 bases, with 14 bases left in between. CDR3 sequence (DNA): TGTGCCACCAACATAACTCCGAGATACGAGCAGTACTTC. Its protein is CATNITPRYEQYF.

Details on this clonotype: A much larger clone differs by one base, so this may be a read error. The genes are TRBV12-3 or TRBV12-4 and TRBJ2-7, with TRBD2 as a possible D gene (5 bases). The CDR3 contains 12 residues. CDR3 amino acids: CASRQEVYEQYF. In nucleotides, the CDR3 is TGTGCTAGCAGGCAGGAGGTCTACGAGCAGTACTTC.

In its sample, this clonotype was seen a few times. V gene TRBV29-1 combines with J gene TRBJ2-3, with a possible D match to TRBD1 (5 bases). This CDR3 is 15 amino acids long. V gave up 4 bases and J gave up 0 bases, with 14 bases separating them. CDR1 is SQVTM, CDR2 ANQGSEA, per germline. The CDR3 region is CSVARADRSTDTQYF. The CDR3 nucleotides are TGCAGCGTTGCCAGGGCCGACAGAAGCACAGATACGCAGTATTTT.

The chain has TRBV20-1 and TRBJ2-5; D may be TRBD1 (6 bases). Germline assignment: CDR1 DFQATT and CDR2 SNEGSKA (reference sequence). There are 14 residues in the CDR3. With 6 bases removed from V and 11 bases from J, the gap between germline ends came to 25 bases. The CDR3: CSATDRQSYNEQYF. The DNA of the CDR3 is TGCAGTGCCACGGACAGACAGTCCTACAATGAGCAGTACTTC.

Details on this clonotype: One end of the junction fails to match germline, which may point to a read error. The V and J genes are TRBV30 and TRBJ2-3; D possibly corresponds to TRBD2 (5 bases). Germline V lookup: CDR1 GTSNPN, CDR2 SVGIG (reference sequence). The CDR3 length is 11 residues. CDR3 in DNA: TGTGCCGGGAGCTACGGAGATACGCAGTATTTT. This translates into CAGSYGDTQYF.

The sample holds one count of this clonotype. The chain has TRBV4-2 and TRBJ2-7, with TRBD1 matching 10 bases. Per the germline V gene, CDR1 is LGHNA and CDR2 is YNFKEQ. The V gene end was trimmed by 1 base and the J gene end by 5 bases; junction bases not matched to a gene: 11. CDR3 length equals 17 residues. The CDR3 loop is CASSQALSGTGAHEQYF. In nucleotides, the CDR3 is TGTGCCAGCAGCCAAGCTTTGTCCGGGACAGGGGCCCACGAGCAGTACTTC.

There are a few counts of this clonotype. DNA for the CDR3: TGTGCCACCACAATCAGGGGCCTAGAGACCCAGTACTTC. Translated: CATTIRGLETQYF. The J gene is TRBJ2-5, the V gene TRBV12-3 or TRBV12-4; tentative D call: TRBD1 (6 bases). The CDR3 loop spans 13 amino acids. V was shortened by 10 bases and J by 4 bases, with 16 bases between the two germline ends.

The CDR3 sequence: CASSLGAGAGEQYF. In nucleotides, the CDR3 is TGTGCCAGCAGTTTAGGAGCAGGGGCGGGCGAGCAGTACTTC. This rearrangement joins TRBV12-3 or TRBV12-4 to TRBJ2-7; D may be TRBD1 (6 bases). The CDR3 sequence is 14 residues long. V gave up 1 base and J gave up 6 bases, with 13 bases separating them.

This chain joins TRBV15 and TRBJ2-7, with 9 bases aligning to TRBD2. This CDR3 spans 15 amino acids. J lost 0 bases, V lost 3 bases, and 3 bases had no gene match. The germline V gene encodes CDR1 LNHNV and CDR2 YYDKDF (reference sequence). Written as DNA, the CDR3 is TGTGCCACCAGCAGGGGACTAGCCGGCTCCTACGAGCAGTACTTC. It encodes CATSRGLAGSYEQYF.

This clonotype turned up a few times. The chain has TRBV12-3 or TRBV12-4 and TRBJ2-4, with D maybe TRBD2 (5 bases). Trimming cost V 5 bases and J 4 bases, with 18 bases left between them. CDR3 length: 16 residues. The CDR3 nucleotides are TGTGCCAGCAGTCCACGGGAAAGGGCAGCTAAAAACATTCAGTACTTC. This translates into CASSPRERAAKNIQYF.

The V gene is TRBV13, the J gene TRBJ2-1; D unresolved. The CDR3 covers 20 residues. In germline, CDR1 is PRHDT, CDR2 FYEKMQ (reference sequence). V lost 3 bases and J lost 7, with 31 bases in between. CDR3 sequence reads: CASSFQPPLTLAPTGNEQFF. As DNA, the CDR3 is TGTGCCAGCAGCTTCCAGCCGCCCCTAACTTTAGCTCCTACCGGTAATGAGCAGTTCTTC.

As regards this clonotype: Compared with germline, one end of the junction differs, possibly owing to a read error. The chain couples TRBV5-1 to TRBJ2-6; TRBD2 is a possible D gene (6 bases). The germline V gene encodes CDR1 SGHRS and CDR2 YFSETQ. This CDR3 is 15 amino acids long. This CDR3 reads CAGSLGGTGANVLTF. CDR3 coding DNA: TGCGCCGGCAGCTTAGGAGGGACCGGGGCCAACGTCCTGACTTTC.

The V gene is TRBV7-6, the J gene TRBJ2-5, with D perhaps matching TRBD2 (6 bases). The J call may be in error: the DNA end matches TRBJ2-7 better. In germline, CDR1 is SGHVS, CDR2 FNYEAQ. The CDR3 loop spans 17 amino acids. Written as DNA, the CDR3 is TGTGCCAGCAGCATTTTAACGGGAGCTCGTAGTTTCCACGAGCAGTACTTC. The encoded protein is CASSILTGARSFHEQYF.

V is TRBV6-1 and J is TRBJ2-3, with 7 bases aligning to TRBD2. CDR3 size: 16 residues. V was pared by 5 bases and J by 8 bases, with 16 bases of the junction left unmatched. Germline assignment: CDR1 MNHNS and CDR2 SASEGT. CDR3 amino acids: CASSPQTSKGHGTQYF. CDR3 in DNA: TGTGCCAGCAGTCCCCAGACTAGCAAGGGCCATGGTACGCAGTATTTT.

This chain connects TRBV6-5 to TRBJ1-5; D is undetermined. Germline CDR1 and CDR2: MNHEY and SVGAGI. The V and J ends lost 0 bases and 3 bases respectively, with 9 bases between them. The CDR3 has 15 amino acids. CDR3 sequence reads: CASSYSGINNQPQHF. For the CDR3, the DNA is TGTGCCAGCAGTTACTCTGGGATAAACAATCAGCCCCAGCATTTT.

This clonotype was recorded once. The V and J genes are TRBV5-1 and TRBJ2-7; a weak D match, TRBD1 (6 bases). This CDR3 is built from 15 residues. Germline V gene lookup returns CDR1 SGHRS and CDR2 YFSETQ. V was trimmed by 4 bases and J by 2 bases, leaving 16 bases between them. The CDR3 nucleotides read TGCGCCAGCAGCCAACGGCGAGGGGGAGCCTACGAGCAGTACTTC. It translates to CASSQRRGGAYEQYF.

The chain is built from TRBV27 and TRBJ2-1; a possible D gene is TRBD2 (6 bases). The CDR3 consists of 14 residues. V was trimmed by 6 bases and J by 0 bases, leaving 9 bases between them. From germline, CDR1 is MNHEY and CDR2 SMNVEV (reference sequence). As DNA, the CDR3 is TGTGCCAGCAGCACGGGAGACTCCTACAATGAGCAGTTCTTC. Residues: CASSTGDSYNEQFF.

This clonotype has a handful of counts. V and J are TRBV28 and TRBJ2-3, with D maybe TRBD2 (6 bases). Germline V lookup: CDR1 MDHEN, CDR2 SYDVKM. The CDR3 runs 16 residues. V lost 2 bases, J lost 3 bases, and 15 bases lay in between. CDR3 DNA: TGTGCCAGCAGTTTAATCCGCGGGAAAAGGACAGATACGCAGTATTTT. Protein: CASSLIRGKRTDTQYF. The full variable domain, completed using reference TRBV28 and TRBJ2-3, is DVKVTQSSRYLVKRTGEKVFLECVQDMDHENMFWYRQDPGLGLRLIYFSYDVKMKEKGDIPEGYSVSREKKERFSLILESASTNQTSMYLCASSLIRGKRTDTQYFGPGTRLTVL.

This sequence joins TRBV20-1 and TRBJ2-5, with 7 nucleotides matching TRBD2. With V trimmed by 0 bases and J by 11 bases, 15 bases remained unmatched. Germline CDR1 is DFQATT and CDR2 is SNEGSKA (reference sequence). The CDR3 has 15 amino acids. The CDR3 reads CSARDPASGYNEQYF. The CDR3 region has the DNA TGCAGTGCTAGAGATCCGGCTAGCGGCTACAATGAGCAGTACTTC.

The chain joins TRBV6-1 to TRBJ2-1; 11 nucleotides match TRBD2. The germline V gene has CDR1 MNHNS and CDR2 SASEGT. With 6 bases clipped from V and 3 bases from J, the junction kept 16 bases outside the gene matches. The CDR3 spans 19 residues. CDR3 region: CASSLNSAPGTSGYNEQFF. The CDR3 DNA follows: TGTGCCAGCAGCCTTAATTCAGCCCCCGGGACTAGCGGCTACAATGAGCAGTTCTTC.

V usage is TRBV6-2 or TRBV6-3 and J usage is TRBJ2-1; 14 bases are a match to TRBD2. The CDR3 sequence is 14 residues long. The trim removed 5 bases at V and 12 bases at J, leaving 6 bases unmatched. Germline CDR1 MNHEY, CDR2 SVGEGT. This CDR3 is CASSRTSGRKVQFF. In DNA form, the CDR3 reads TGTGCCAGCAGTCGGACTAGCGGGAGGAAGGTGCAGTTCTTC.

In its sample, this clonotype was seen a few times. This chain joins TRBV6-6 and TRBJ2-3; D is undetermined. The CDR3 is 13 residues long. Looked up from germline, CDR1 is MNHNY and CDR2 is SVGAGI (reference sequence). Trimming took off 8 bases at V and 3 bases at J, with 12 bases between the two ends. This chain's CDR3 is CASGTQQTDTQYF. The CDR3 DNA follows: TGTGCCAGCGGTACCCAGCAGACAGATACGCAGTATTTT.

The chain recombines TRBV20-1 with TRBJ2-1; the match to TRBD2 covers 8 bases. The CDR3 contains 13 residues. Looked up from germline, CDR1 is DFQATT and CDR2 is SNEGSKA (reference sequence). Trimming cost V 6 bases and J 2 bases; bases outside gene matches: 3. CDR3 loop: CSAVAGTYNEQFF. The CDR3 DNA is TGCAGTGCGGTAGCGGGAACCTACAATGAGCAGTTCTTC.